A single sample gave rise to the 3 T cell receptor beta chains below, sequenced in a study of shared clonotypes between healthy human individuals. The assay was immunoSEQ multiplex PCR, and TCRdb's table has in-frame clones only and misses some. The repertoire has 1.5 million to 2.5 million clones, 85% to 95% of them found once; the top ten carry less than 1.5%. CD45RO-negative, CCR7-selected cells formed the naive CD8 fraction, which excluded terminally differentiated effector memory CD45RA+ cells. The sequenced sample consisted of naive CD8+ T cells sorted from blood. The receptor source for this set is a young man in good health.

About this clone: This specimen includes other DNA sequences encoding the same CDR3. V is TRBV9 and J is TRBJ1-2; no reliable D call. Germline assignment: CDR1 SGDLS and CDR2 YYNGEE. The CDR3 contains 12 residues. Trimming stripped 3 bases from V and 3 bases from J, with 6 bases between. CDR3 in DNA: TGTGCCAGCAGCGGGACGGACTATGGCTACACCTTC. Translating gives CASSGTDYGYTF.

The chain has TRBV7-8 and TRBJ2-5, with D possibly matching TRBD2 (6 bases). Germline V lookup: CDR1 SGHVS, CDR2 FQNEAQ. CDR3 length equals 14 residues. The V end lost 2 bases, the J end lost 5 bases, and 12 bases lay between the germline ends. CDR3 sequence (DNA): TGTGCCAGCAGCTTAAACGCCGGAGGGGAGACCCAGTACTTC. Translation gives CASSLNAGGETQYF. Full variable domain (rest looked up from reference TRBV7-8 and TRBJ2-5): GAGVSQSPRYKVAKRGQDVALRCDPISGHVSLFWYQQALGQGPEFLTYFQNEAQLDKSGLPSDRFFAERPEGSVSTLKIQRTQQEDSAVYLCASSLNAGGETQYFGPGTRLLVL.

The chain joins TRBV28 to TRBJ2-1; 9 bases align to TRBD1. The CDR3 runs 16 residues. The trim removed 3 bases at V and 5 bases at J, leaving 8 bases unmatched. Germline lookup yields CDR1 MDHEN and CDR2 SYDVKM. CDR3 DNA sequence: TGTGCCAGCAGTTTCGAACCTCGACAGGGGGACAATGAGCAGTTCTTC. Encoded protein: CASSFEPRQGDNEQFF.